This T cell receptor (beta chain) was recorded in a study of blood T cell repertoires in COVID-19. At the level of the study: The origin of the acute and convalescent COVID-19 samples was the United States, Italy and Spain. Sources were T cells, B-cell-depleted T cells, or PBMCs; the material itself was cDNA or gDNA.

The table came from immunoSEQ multiplex PCR; TCRdb's copy has only in-frame clones and leaves some out. The sample lists 350,000 to 450,000 clones, about nine tenths occurring once. The length of the CDR3 is 15 residues. Unmatched junction bases numbered 4, after V lost 0 bases and J lost 7 bases. From germline, CDR1 is PRHDT and CDR2 FYEKMQ (reference sequence). Enrolled through a virtual design, the participants were between 18 and 89 years of age and came from under 30 US areas. Shortly before study entry, within 2 weeks, exposed participants had met a COVID-19 case. Sequencing input: PBMCs or T cells enriched from blood (not recorded which). The sequence came from a woman in her thirties or forties who had been exposed to COVID-19. The J gene is TRBJ1-4, the V gene TRBV13; TRBD1 matches at 8 bases. In DNA, the CDR3 is TGTGCCAGCAGCTTAGGTGGGACAGGAGGTGAAAAACTGTTTTTT. It encodes CASSLGGTGGEKLFF.